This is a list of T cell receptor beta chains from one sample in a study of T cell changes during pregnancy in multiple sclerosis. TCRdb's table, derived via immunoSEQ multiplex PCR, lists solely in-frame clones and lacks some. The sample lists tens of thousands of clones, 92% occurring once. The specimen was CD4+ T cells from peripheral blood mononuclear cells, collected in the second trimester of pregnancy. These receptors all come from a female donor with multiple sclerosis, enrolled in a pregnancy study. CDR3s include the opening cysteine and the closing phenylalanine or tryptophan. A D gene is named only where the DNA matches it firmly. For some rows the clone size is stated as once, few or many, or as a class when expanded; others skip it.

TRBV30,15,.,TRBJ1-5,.,TGTGCCTGGAGCCAGAGGGGGGGGTCAAATCAGCCCCAGCATTTT,CAWSQRGGSNQPQHF
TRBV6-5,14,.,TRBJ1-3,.,TGTGCCAGCAGTTCGCCGGAGCGGGGAAACACCATATATTTT,CASSSPERGNTIYF
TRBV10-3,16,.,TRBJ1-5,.,TGTGCCATCAGTGAGTCGAAACAGGGAGGCAATCAGCCCCAGCATTTT,CAISESKQGGNQPQHF
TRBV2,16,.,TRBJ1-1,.,TGTGCCAGCAGGCCGTGGAAGACAGGTCGGAACACTGAAGCTTTCTTT,CASRPWKTGRNTEAFF
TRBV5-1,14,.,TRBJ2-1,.,TGCGCCAGCAGCTTCGGCAGGGGGGACAATGAGCAGTTCTTC,CASSFGRGDNEQFF
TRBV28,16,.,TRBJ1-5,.,TGTGCCAGCAGTCTCGGAGGGGTAGGTTATGGTCAGCCCCAGCATTTT,CASSLGGVGYGQPQHF
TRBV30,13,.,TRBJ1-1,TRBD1,TGTGCCTGGAGGACAGGGCTGAACACTGAAGCTTTCTTT,CAWRTGLNTEAFF
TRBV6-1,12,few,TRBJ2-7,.,TGTGCCAGCAGTAATCAGATCCACGAGCAGTACTTC,CASSNQIHEQYF
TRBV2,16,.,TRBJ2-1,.,TGTGCCAGCAGTGAAGCGCCATCTACGGAGAACAATGAGCAGTTCTTC,CASSEAPSTENNEQFF
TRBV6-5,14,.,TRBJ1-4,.,TGTGCCAGCAGTGAGGAGATACTCAATGAAAAACTGTTTTTT,CASSEEILNEKLFF
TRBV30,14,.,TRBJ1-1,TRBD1,TGTGCCTGGAGCAAGGGGGCCGCGGGCACTGAAGCTTTCTTT,CAWSKGAAGTEAFF
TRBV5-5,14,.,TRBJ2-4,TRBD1,TGTGCCAGCAGCCGGACAGGGGTATCGGACATTCAGTACTTC,CASSRTGVSDIQYF
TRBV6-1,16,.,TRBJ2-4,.,TGTGCCAGCAGTGCTGACAGGATTCTAGCCAAAAACATTCAGTACTTC,CASSADRILAKNIQYF
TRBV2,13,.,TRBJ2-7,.,TGTGCCAGCAGTGGATCAGGGGTTTACGAGCAGTACTTC,CASSGSGVYEQYF
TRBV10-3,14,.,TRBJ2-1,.,TGTGCCACCTATCGGGATGGATCCTACAATGAGCAGTTCTTC,CATYRDGSYNEQFF
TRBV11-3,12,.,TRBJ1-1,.,TGTGCCAGCAGCTTAGGGCGAGGTGAAGCTTTCTTT,CASSLGRGEAFF
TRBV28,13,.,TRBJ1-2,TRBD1,TGTGCCAGCACCTCCGGACAGGGGTATGGCTACACCTTC,CASTSGQGYGYTF
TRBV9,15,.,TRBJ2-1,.,TGTGCCAGCAGCCCCCGACAGGTCCCCTCCAATGAGCAGTTCTTC,CASSPRQVPSNEQFF
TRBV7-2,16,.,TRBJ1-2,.,TGTGCCAGCAGTTCATACCCAGGACATCTTAACTATGGCTACACCTTC,CASSSYPGHLNYGYTF
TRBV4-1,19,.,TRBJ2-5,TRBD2,TGCGCCAGCAGCACTCAAGGACTAGCGGGAGGGTTAGCACAGGAGACCCAGTACTTC,CASSTQGLAGGLAQETQYF
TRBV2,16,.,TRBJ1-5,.,TGTGCCAGCAGTGAAGTCCCCCCAGGGGTGGTACAGCCCCAGCATTTT,CASSEVPPGVVQPQHF
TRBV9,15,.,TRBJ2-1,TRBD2,TGTGCCAGCAGCGTAACCTCTAGCGGTTTGGATGAGCAGTTCTTC,CASSVTSSGLDEQFF
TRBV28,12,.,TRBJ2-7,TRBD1,TGTGCCACAGGACAGGGCTCCTACGAGCAGTACTTC,CATGQGSYEQYF
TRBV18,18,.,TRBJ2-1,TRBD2,TGTGCCAGCTCACCACTGGATACTAGCGGGAGTCACCGCAATGAGCAGTTCTTC,CASSPLDTSGSHRNEQFF
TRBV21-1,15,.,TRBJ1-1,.,TGTGCCAGCAGCAAAGGCGACAGGGCAGGGACTGAAGCTTTCTTT,CASSKGDRAGTEAFF
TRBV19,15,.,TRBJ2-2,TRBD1,TGTGCCAGTAGTATGGGGCAGGGGGACACCGGGGAGCTGTTTTTT,CASSMGQGDTGELFF
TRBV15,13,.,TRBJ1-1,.,TGTGCCACCAGCAGAGGAAAGACAGGTGAAGCTTTCTTT,CATSRGKTGEAFF
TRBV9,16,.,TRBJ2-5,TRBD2,TGTGCCAGCAGCCTGGACGGCGGGGGGGCCAGGGAGACCCAGTACTTC,CASSLDGGGARETQYF
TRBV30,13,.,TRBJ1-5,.,TGTGCCTGGAGCCCTACAGGGTGGCAGCCCCAGCATTTT,CAWSPTGWQPQHF
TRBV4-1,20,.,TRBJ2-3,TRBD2,TGCGCCAGCAGCCAAGGACCCGGTGGGCGGGGGGGAGGGGGCACAGATACGCAGTATTTT,CASSQGPGGRGGGGTDTQYF
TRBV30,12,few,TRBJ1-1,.,TGTGCCTGGAGGGGAGGATGGGCGGAAGCTTTCTTT,CAWRGGWAEAFF
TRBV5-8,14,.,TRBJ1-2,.,TGTGCCAGCAGCTTGCGGGACACCAGGAGTGGCTACACCTTC,CASSLRDTRSGYTF